This T cell receptor beta chain was recorded in a study of regulatory T cells in long-lasting Graves disease. Study-wide findings and caveats: Whereas more than 950 public clonotypes were shared by new patients, persistent patients shared more, at some 3,000.

This sample's time point: persistent/refractory GD, antithyroid drugs over 5 years with positive TRAb. From PBMCs, RNA was extracted and then used to make the TCR library. Combining iRepertoire HTBI primers with Arm-PCR of CDR3 regions, the authors built TCR beta libraries. TCRdb reprocessed the multiplex PCR reads via MiXCR and lists one record per CDR3 protein. The data hold about 660,000 distinct CDR3 sequences, with about 32% observed a single time. V lost 2 bases and J lost 8, with 13 bases in between. Germline CDR1 reads SGDLS; CDR2 reads YYNGEE. CDR3 size: 14 residues. This clonotype has more than one count but fewer than ten. Its target is not known.

This clonotype was obtained from a female donor with Graves disease. The gene calls are TRBV9 and TRBJ1-4; no clear D gene. This sample comprised peripheral blood mononuclear cells (PBMCs), obtained when the disease was refractory, from a patient treated with antithyroid drugs. CDR3 amino acids: CASSVLGMGEKLFF. In DNA, the CDR3 is TGTGCCAGCAGCGTGCTGGGAATGGGAGAAAAACTGTTTTTT.